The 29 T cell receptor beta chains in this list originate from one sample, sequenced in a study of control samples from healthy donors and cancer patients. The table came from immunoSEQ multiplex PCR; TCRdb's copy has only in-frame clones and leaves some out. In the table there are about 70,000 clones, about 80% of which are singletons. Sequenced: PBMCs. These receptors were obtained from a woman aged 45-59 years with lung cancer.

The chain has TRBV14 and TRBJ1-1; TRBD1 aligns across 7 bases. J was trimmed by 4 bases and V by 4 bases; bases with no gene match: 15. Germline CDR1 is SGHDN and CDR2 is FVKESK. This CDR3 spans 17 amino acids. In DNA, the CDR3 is TGTGCCAGCAGCCCCCCCCATGGGAGGGGGCGCGGCACTGAAGCTTTCTTT. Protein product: CASSPPHGRGRGTEAFF.

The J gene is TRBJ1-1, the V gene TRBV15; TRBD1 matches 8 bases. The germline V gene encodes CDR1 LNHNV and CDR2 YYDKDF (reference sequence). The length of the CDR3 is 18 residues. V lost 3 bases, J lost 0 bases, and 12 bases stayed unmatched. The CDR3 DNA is TGTGCCACCAGCAGTTTATGGACAGGGATATCCATGAACACTGAAGCTTTCTTT. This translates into CATSSLWTGISMNTEAFF. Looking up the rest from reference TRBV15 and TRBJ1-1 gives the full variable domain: DAMVIQNPRYQVTQFGKPVTLSCSQTLNHNVMYWYQQKSSQAPKLLFHYYDKDFNNEADTPDNFQSRRPNTSFCFLDIRSPGLGDTAMYLCATSSLWTGISMNTEAFFGQGTRLTVV.

The CDR3 nucleotides are TGTGCCAGCAGTTCCAGGACTAGCGGGGGACCCAACTTCGACAATGAGCAGTTCTTC. Protein sequence: CASSSRTSGGPNFDNEQFF. The gene calls are TRBV6-2 or TRBV6-3 and TRBJ2-1; TRBD2 matches 13 bases. Germline V gene sequence: CDR1 MNHEY, CDR2 SVGEGT. Losses at the gene ends were 4 bases for V and 5 bases for J; bases not matched to a gene: 14. The CDR3 has 19 residues.

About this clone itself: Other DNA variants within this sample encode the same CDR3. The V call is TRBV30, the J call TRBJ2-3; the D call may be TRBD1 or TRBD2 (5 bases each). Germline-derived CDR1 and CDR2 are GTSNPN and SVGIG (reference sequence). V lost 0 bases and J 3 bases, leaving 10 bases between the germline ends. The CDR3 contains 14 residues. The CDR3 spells CAWSVRGGTDTQYF. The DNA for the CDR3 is TGTGCCTGGAGTGTTCGTGGGGGAACAGATACGCAGTATTTT.

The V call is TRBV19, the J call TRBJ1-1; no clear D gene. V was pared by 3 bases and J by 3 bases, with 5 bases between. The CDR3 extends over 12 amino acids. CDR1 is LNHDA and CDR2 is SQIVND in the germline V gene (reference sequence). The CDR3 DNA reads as TGTGCCAGTAGTATGGAGTACACTGAAGCTTTCTTT. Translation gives CASSMEYTEAFF.

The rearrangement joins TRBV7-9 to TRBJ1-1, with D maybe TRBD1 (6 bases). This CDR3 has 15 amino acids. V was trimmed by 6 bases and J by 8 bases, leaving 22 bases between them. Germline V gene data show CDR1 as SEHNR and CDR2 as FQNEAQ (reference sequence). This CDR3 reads CASSHTPSVGTEAFF. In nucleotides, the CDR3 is TGTGCCAGCAGTCATACCCCCTCGGTCGGGACAGAAGCTTTCTTT.

The CDR3 coding sequence is TGTGCCAGTAGTATAGATCTATTTGACAGGGAAATTGGGCAGCCCCAGCATTTT. Translating gives CASSIDLFDREIGQPQHF. The chain joins TRBV19 to TRBJ1-5; 7 bases align to TRBD1. V shed 0 bases, J shed 7 bases, and the junction held 15 bases outside the gene matches. The CDR3 sequence is 18 residues long. CDR1 is LNHDA, CDR2 SQIVND, per germline (reference sequence).

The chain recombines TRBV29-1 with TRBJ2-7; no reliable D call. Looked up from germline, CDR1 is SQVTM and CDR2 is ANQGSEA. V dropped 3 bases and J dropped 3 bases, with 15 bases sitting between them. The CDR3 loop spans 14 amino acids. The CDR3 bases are TGCAGCGTTGAGGTAGCAGAGTCCTACTACGAGCAGTACTTC. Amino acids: CSVEVAESYYEQYF.

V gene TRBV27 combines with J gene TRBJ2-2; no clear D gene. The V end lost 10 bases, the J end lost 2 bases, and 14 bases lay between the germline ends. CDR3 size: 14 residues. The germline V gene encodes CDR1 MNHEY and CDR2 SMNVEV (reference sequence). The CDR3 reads CATGRPFNTGELFF. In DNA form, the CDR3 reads TGTGCCACCGGACGGCCGTTTAACACCGGGGAGCTGTTTTTT.

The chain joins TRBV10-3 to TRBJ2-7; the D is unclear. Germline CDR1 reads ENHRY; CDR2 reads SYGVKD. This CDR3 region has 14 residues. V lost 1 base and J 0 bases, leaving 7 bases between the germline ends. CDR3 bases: TGTGCCATCAGTGAGTATGGGGACTCCTACGAGCAGTACTTC. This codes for CAISEYGDSYEQYF.

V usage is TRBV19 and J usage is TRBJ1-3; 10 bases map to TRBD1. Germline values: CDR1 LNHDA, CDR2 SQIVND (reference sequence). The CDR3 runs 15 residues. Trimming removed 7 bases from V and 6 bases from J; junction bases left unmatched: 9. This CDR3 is CASTRWDRGENTIYF. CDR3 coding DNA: TGTGCCAGTACCCGCTGGGACAGGGGTGAAAACACCATATATTTT.

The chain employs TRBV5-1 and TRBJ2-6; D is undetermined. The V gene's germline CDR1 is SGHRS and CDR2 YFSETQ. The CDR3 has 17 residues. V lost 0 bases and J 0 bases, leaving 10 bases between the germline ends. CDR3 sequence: CASSLESAGSGANVLTF. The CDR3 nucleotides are TGCGCCAGCAGCTTGGAATCAGCCGGCTCTGGGGCCAACGTCCTGACTTTC.

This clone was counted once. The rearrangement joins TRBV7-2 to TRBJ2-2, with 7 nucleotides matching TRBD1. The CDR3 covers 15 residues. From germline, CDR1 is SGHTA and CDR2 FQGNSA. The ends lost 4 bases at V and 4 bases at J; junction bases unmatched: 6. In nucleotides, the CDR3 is TGTGCCAGCAGCTACCAGGGGGAATCCACCGGGGAGCTGTTTTTT. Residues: CASSYQGESTGELFF.

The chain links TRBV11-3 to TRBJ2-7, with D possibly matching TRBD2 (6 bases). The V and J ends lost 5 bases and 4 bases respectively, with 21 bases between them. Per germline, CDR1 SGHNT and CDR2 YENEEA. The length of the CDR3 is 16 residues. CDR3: CASSDRGGLGGYEQYF. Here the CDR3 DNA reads TGTGCCAGCAGCGACCGAGGAGGGCTCGGCGGATACGAGCAGTACTTC.

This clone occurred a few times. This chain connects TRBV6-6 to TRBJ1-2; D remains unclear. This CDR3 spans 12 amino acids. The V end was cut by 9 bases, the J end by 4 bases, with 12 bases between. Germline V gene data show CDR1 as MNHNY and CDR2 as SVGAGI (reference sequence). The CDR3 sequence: CASSQELYGYTF. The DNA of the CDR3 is TGTGCCAGTTCCCAGGAGCTCTATGGCTACACCTTC.

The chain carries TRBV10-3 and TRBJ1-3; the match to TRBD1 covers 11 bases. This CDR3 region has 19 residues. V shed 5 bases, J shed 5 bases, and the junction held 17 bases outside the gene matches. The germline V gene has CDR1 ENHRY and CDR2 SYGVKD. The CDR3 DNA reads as TGTGCCATCAGTTCCCCGGGACAGGGGGTTTCAGAACCCAGAAACACCATATATTTT. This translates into CAISSPGQGVSEPRNTIYF.

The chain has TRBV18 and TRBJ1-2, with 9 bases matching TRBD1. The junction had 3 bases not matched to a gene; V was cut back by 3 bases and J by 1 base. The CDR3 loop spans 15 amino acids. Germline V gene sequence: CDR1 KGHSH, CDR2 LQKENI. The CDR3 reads CASSPRTGDNYGYTF. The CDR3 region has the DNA TGTGCCAGCTCACCCCGGACAGGGGATAACTATGGCTACACCTTC.

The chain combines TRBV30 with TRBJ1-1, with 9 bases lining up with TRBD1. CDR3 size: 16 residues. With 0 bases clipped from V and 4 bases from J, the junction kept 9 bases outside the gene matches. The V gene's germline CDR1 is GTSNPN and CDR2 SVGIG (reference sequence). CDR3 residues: CAWSVPGQGMSTEAFF. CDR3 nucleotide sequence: TGTGCCTGGAGTGTCCCGGGACAGGGTATGAGCACTGAAGCTTTCTTT.

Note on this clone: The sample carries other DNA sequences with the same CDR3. DNA of the CDR3: TGTGCCAGCAGCTTCGGGACAGCAATGAACACTGAAGCTTTCTTT. This gives the protein CASSFGTAMNTEAFF. The chain has TRBV7-2 and TRBJ1-1; 7 bases align to TRBD1. The CDR3 covers 15 residues. Germline V gene sequence: CDR1 SGHTA, CDR2 FQGNSA. V trimming: 3 bases; J trimming: 0 bases; junction bases outside the gene matches: 4. Full variable domain (missing parts from reference TRBV7-2 and TRBJ1-1): GAGVSQSPSNKVTEKGKDVELRCDPISGHTALYWYRQSLGQGLEFLIYFQGNSAPDKSGLPSDRFSAERTGGSVSTLTIQRTQQEDSAVYLCASSFGTAMNTEAFFGQGTRLTVV.

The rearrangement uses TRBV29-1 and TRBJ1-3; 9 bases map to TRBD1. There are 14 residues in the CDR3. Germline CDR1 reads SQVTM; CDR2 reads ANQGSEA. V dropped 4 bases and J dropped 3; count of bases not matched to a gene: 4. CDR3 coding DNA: TGCAGCGTTGGGGGACAGGGCAATGGAAACACCATATATTTT. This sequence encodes CSVGGQGNGNTIYF. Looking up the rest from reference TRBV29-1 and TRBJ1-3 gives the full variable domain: SAVISQKPSRDICQRGTSLTIQCQVDSQVTMMFWYRQQPGQSLTLIATANQGSEATYESGFVIDKFPISRPNLTFSTLTVSNMSPEDSSIYLCSVGGQGNGNTIYFGEGSWLTVV.

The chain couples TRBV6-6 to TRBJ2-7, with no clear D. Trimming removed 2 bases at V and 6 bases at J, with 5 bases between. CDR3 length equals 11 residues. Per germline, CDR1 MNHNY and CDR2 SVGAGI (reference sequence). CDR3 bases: TGTGCCAGCAGTTACCGTATCGAGCAGTACTTC. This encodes CASSYRIEQYF.

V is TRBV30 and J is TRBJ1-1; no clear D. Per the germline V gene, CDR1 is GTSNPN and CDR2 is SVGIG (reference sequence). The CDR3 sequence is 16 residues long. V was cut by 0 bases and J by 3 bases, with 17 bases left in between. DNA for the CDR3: TGTGCCTGGAGTGTACTAAAGGCACAGAGGGACACTGAAGCTTTCTTT. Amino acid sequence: CAWSVLKAQRDTEAFF.

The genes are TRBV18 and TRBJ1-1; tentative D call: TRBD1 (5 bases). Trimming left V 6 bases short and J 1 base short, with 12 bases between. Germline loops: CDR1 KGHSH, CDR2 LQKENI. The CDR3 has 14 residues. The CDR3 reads CASSRGFPNTEAFF. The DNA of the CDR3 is TGTGCCAGCTCCCGGGGGTTCCCGAACACTGAAGCTTTCTTT.

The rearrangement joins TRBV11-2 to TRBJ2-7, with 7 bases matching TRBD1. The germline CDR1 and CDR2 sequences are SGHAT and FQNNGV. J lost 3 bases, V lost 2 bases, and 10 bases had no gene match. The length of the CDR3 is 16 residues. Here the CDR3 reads CASSLRGRDSFYEQYF. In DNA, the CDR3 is TGTGCCAGCAGCTTAAGAGGAAGGGACAGTTTCTACGAGCAGTACTTC.

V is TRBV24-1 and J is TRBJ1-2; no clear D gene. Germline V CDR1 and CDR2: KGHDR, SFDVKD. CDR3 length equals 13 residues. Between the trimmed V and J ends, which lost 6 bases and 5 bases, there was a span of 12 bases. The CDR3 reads CATSLGYQYGYTF. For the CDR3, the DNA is TGTGCCACCAGTTTGGGTTATCAATATGGCTACACCTTC.

The CDR3 DNA sequence: TGTGCCAGCAGCGCGCCGGGACAGGGACTTTATGGCTACACCTTC. It is translated as CASSAPGQGLYGYTF. J is TRBJ1-2 and V is TRBV9, with 9 bases lining up with TRBD1. Germline CDR1 reads SGDLS; CDR2 reads YYNGEE. The CDR3 has 15 amino acids. Trimming cost V 3 bases and J 5 bases; bases outside gene matches: 8.

CDR3 protein: CASSPPNRAHNEQFF. CDR3 nucleotide sequence: TGTGCCAGCTCACCACCGAATAGGGCCCACAATGAGCAGTTCTTC. The chain links TRBV18 to TRBJ2-1; D gene uncertain. The CDR3 contains 15 residues. Trimming took off 0 bases at V and 5 bases at J, with 11 bases between the two ends. Germline CDR1 KGHSH, CDR2 LQKENI.

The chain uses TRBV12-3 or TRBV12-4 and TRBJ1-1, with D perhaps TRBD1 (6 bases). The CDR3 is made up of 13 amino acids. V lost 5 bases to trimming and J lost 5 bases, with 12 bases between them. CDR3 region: CASSDRRGTEAFF. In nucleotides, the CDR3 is TGTGCCAGCAGTGATAGGAGGGGGACTGAAGCTTTCTTT.

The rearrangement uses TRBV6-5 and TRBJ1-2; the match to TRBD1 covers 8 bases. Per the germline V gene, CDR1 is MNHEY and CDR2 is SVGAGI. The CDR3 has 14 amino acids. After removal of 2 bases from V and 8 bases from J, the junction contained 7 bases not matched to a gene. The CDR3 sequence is CASSYPDRGGGYTF. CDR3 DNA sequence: TGTGCCAGCAGTTACCCCGACAGGGGAGGCGGCTACACCTTC.